The 6 T cell receptor beta chains listed next were all sequenced from one sample in a study of shared clonotypes between healthy human individuals. The method was immunoSEQ multiplex PCR; TCRdb's version includes in-frame clones alone and lacks a portion of them. The sample has 660,000 or so clones, roughly 95% seen once. CD8 cells classed as naive were CD45RO-negative and positively selected for CCR7, excluding terminally differentiated effector memory CD45RA+ cells. The sample comprised naive CD8+ T cells sorted from blood. These receptors were obtained from a woman younger than 45 in good health.

This chain connects TRBV29-1 to TRBJ2-1, with 7 bases identical to TRBD1. V dropped 2 bases and J dropped 5; count of bases not matched to a gene: 6. The CDR3 has 14 residues. Looked up from germline, CDR1 is SQVTM and CDR2 is ANQGSEA. The DNA for the CDR3 is TGCAGCGTTGAAAATAGGGGACAGCACAATGAGCAGTTCTTC. It specifies CSVENRGQHNEQFF.

This clone was seen only once. This chain connects TRBV7-9 to TRBJ1-2, with unresolved D. V was trimmed by 5 bases and J by 3 bases, leaving 19 bases between them. The CDR3 covers 16 residues. Germline CDR1 SEHNR, CDR2 FQNEAQ (reference sequence). CDR3 in DNA: TGTGCCAGCAGCCTTCTTTTGGCACGGAACTACTATGGCTACACCTTC. This sequence encodes CASSLLLARNYYGYTF.

The V call is TRBV5-4, the J call TRBJ2-1, with a weak D call TRBD2 (5 bases). V dropped 4 bases and J dropped 8 bases, with 25 bases sitting between them. This CDR3 region has 17 residues. Per the germline V gene, CDR1 is SGHNT and CDR2 is YYREEE (reference sequence). The CDR3 region has the DNA TGTGCCAGCAGCCCTCCTGAGCGGAGTCCGTCGGTGGATGAGCAGTTCTTC. Encoded protein: CASSPPERSPSVDEQFF.

This chain joins TRBV29-1 and TRBJ1-1; no firm D call. Germline assignment: CDR1 SQVTM and CDR2 ANQGSEA. V lost 6 bases to trimming and J lost 0 bases, with 14 bases between them. This CDR3 has 14 residues. The CDR3 DNA reads as TGCAGCGTGGAACACCCGACGGTGAACACTGAAGCTTTCTTT. It is translated as CSVEHPTVNTEAFF.

The chain employs TRBV28 and TRBJ2-1; D gene ambiguous. Germline assignment: CDR1 MDHEN and CDR2 SYDVKM. The CDR3 totals 14 residues. V was shortened by 7 bases and J by 8 bases, with 18 bases between the two germline ends. This CDR3 reads CASKGPHGPDEQFF. The CDR3 DNA is TGTGCCAGCAAAGGCCCTCATGGGCCCGATGAGCAGTTCTTC.

V and J are TRBV28 and TRBJ2-6; a weak D match, TRBD1 (6 bases). Trimming removed 6 bases at V and 0 bases at J, with 12 bases between. CDR1 and CDR2 (germline): MDHEN, SYDVKM. The CDR3 is 16 residues long. The CDR3 loop is CASRPTGRSGANVLTF. In DNA, the CDR3 is TGTGCCAGCAGACCTACAGGGCGCTCTGGGGCCAACGTCCTGACTTTC.